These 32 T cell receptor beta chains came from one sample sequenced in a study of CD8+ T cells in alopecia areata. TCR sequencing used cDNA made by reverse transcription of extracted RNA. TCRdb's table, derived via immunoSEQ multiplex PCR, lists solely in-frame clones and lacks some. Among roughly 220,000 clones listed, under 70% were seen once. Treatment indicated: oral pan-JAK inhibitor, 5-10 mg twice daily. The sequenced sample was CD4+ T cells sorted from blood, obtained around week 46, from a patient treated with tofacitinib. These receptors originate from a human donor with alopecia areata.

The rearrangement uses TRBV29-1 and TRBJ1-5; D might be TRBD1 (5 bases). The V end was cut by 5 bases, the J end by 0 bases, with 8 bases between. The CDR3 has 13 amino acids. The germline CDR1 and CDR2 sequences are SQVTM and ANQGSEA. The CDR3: CSVRQTSNQPQHF. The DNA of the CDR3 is TGCAGCGTTCGACAGACTAGCAATCAGCCCCAGCATTTT.

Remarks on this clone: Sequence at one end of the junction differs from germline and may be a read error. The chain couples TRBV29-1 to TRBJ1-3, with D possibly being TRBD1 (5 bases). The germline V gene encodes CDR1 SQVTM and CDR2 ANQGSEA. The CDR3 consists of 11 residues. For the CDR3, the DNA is TGCAGCATTGACAGAGGAAACACCATATATTTT. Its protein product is CSIDRGNTIYF.

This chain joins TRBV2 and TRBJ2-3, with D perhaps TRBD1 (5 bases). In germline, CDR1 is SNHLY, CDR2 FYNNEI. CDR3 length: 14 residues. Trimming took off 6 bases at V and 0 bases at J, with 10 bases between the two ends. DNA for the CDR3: TGTGCCAGCAGCCCCAGGGCAAGCACAGATACGCAGTATTTT. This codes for CASSPRASTDTQYF.

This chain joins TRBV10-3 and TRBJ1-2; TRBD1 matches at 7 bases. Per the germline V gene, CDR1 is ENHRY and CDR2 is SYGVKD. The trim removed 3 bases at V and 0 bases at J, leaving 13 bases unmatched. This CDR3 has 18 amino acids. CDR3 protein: CAISDSPGQKDSNYGYTF. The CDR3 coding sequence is TGTGCCATCAGTGATTCTCCGGGACAGAAAGACTCTAACTATGGCTACACCTTC.

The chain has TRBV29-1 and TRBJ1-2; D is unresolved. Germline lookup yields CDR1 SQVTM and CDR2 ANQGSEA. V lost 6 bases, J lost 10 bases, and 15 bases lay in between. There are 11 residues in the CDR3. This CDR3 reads CSVGQTPFYTF. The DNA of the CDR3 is TGCAGCGTGGGCCAAACCCCCTTCTACACCTTC.

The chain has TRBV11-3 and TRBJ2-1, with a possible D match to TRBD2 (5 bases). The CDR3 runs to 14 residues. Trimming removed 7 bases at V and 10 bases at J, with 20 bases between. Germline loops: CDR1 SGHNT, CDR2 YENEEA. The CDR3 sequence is CASTPAPGSQEQFF. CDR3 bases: TGTGCCAGCACCCCCGCCCCGGGGAGCCAGGAGCAGTTCTTC.

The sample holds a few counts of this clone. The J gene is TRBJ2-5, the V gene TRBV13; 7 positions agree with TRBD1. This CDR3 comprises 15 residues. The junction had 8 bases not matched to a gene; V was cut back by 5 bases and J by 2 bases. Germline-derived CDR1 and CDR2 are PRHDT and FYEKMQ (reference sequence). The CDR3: CASSSTRDSQETQYF. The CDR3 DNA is TGTGCCAGCAGCAGTACGAGGGACAGTCAAGAGACCCAGTACTTC.

The CDR3 reads CAWSPQINYGYTF. The CDR3 nucleotides are TGTGCCTGGAGCCCCCAGATTAACTATGGCTACACCTTC. V is TRBV30 and J is TRBJ1-2; D ambiguous. V was pared by 3 bases and J by 1 base, with 9 bases between. Germline V lookup: CDR1 GTSNPN, CDR2 SVGIG (reference sequence). The CDR3 runs 13 residues. The full variable domain, completed using reference TRBV30 and TRBJ1-2, is SQTIHQWPATLVQPVGSPLSLECTVEGTSNPNLYWYRQAAGRGLQLLFYSVGIGQISSEVPQNLSASRPQDRQFILSSKKLLLSDSGFYLCAWSPQINYGYTFGSGTRLTVV.

This CDR3 is CSVVGGRTEAFF. As DNA, the CDR3 is TGCAGCGTTGTAGGGGGACGGACTGAAGCTTTCTTT. The V and J genes are TRBV29-1 and TRBJ1-1, with D possibly TRBD1 on 6 matching bases. This CDR3 region has 12 residues. Germline V lookup: CDR1 SQVTM, CDR2 ANQGSEA. The V end lost 4 bases, the J end lost 5 bases, and 11 bases lay between the germline ends.

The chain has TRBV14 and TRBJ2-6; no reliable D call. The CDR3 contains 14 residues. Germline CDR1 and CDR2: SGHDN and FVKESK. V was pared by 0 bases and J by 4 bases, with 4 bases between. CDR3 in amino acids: CASSQDYGANVLTF. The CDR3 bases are TGTGCCAGCAGCCAAGATTACGGGGCCAACGTCCTGACTTTC.

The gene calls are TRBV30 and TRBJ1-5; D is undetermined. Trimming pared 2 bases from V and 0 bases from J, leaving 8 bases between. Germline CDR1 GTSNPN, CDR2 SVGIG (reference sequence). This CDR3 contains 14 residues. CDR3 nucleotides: TGTGCCTGGAGTTCCGGATTTAGCAATCAGCCCCAGCATTTT. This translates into CAWSSGFSNQPQHF.

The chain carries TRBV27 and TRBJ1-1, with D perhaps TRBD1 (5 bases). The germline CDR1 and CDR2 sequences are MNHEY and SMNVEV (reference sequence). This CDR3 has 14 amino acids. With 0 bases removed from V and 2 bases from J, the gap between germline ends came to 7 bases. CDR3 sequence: CASSLSRANTEAFF. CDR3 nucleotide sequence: TGTGCCAGCAGTTTATCCAGGGCCAACACTGAAGCTTTCTTT.

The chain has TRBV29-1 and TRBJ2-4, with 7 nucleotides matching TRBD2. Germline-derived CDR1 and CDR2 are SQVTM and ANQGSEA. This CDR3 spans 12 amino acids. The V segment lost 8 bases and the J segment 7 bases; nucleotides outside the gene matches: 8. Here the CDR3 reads CSPPPGGNIQYF. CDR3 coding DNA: TGCAGCCCTCCGCCCGGGGGGAACATTCAGTACTTC.

CDR3 protein: CSVGLMRDNYGYTF. In DNA form, the CDR3 reads TGCAGCGTGGGGTTAATGAGGGACAACTATGGCTACACCTTC. V usage is TRBV29-1 and J usage is TRBJ1-2; D is possibly TRBD1 (5 bases). The germline V gene has CDR1 SQVTM and CDR2 ANQGSEA. The ends were cut back, 6 bases at V and 2 bases at J, with 16 bases in the middle. CDR3 size: 14 residues. Looking up the rest from reference TRBV29-1 and TRBJ1-2 gives the full variable domain: SAVISQKPSRDICQRGTSLTIQCQVDSQVTMMFWYRQQPGQSLTLIATANQGSEATYESGFVIDKFPISRPNLTFSTLTVSNMSPEDSSIYLCSVGLMRDNYGYTFGSGTRLTVV.

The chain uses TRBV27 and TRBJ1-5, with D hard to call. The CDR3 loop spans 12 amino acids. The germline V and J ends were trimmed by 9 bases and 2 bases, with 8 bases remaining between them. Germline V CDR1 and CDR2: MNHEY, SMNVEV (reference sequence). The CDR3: CASRSGNQPQHF. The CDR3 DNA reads TGTGCCAGTAGATCAGGCAATCAGCCCCAGCATTTT.

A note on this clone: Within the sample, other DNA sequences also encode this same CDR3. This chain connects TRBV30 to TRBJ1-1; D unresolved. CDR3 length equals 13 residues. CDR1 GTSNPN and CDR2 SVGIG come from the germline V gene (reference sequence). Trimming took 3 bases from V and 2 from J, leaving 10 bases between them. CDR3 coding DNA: TGTGCCTGGAGCGCCGGAGCTAACACTGAAGCTTTCTTT. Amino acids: CAWSAGANTEAFF. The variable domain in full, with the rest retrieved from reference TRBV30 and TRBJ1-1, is SQTIHQWPATLVQPVGSPLSLECTVEGTSNPNLYWYRQAAGRGLQLLFYSVGIGQISSEVPQNLSASRPQDRQFILSSKKLLLSDSGFYLCAWSAGANTEAFFGQGTRLTVV.

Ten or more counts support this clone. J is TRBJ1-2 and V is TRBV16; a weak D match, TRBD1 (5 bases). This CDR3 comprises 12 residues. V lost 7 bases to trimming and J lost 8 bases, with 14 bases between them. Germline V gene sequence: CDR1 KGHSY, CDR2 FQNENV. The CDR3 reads CASTTAGSGYTF. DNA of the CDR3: TGTGCCAGCACCACAGCAGGGTCCGGCTACACCTTC.

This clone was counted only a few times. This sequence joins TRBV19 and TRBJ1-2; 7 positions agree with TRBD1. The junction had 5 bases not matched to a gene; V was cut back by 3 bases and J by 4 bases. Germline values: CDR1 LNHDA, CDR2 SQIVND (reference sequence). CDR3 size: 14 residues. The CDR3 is CASSISGTAYGYTF. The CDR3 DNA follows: TGTGCCAGTAGTATTTCCGGGACAGCCTATGGCTACACCTTC.

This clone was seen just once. The CDR3 reads CAWSEDDEAFF. CDR3 sequence (DNA): TGTGCCTGGAGTGAGGACGATGAAGCTTTCTTT. The chain joins TRBV30 to TRBJ1-1, with D unclear. The germline V and J ends were trimmed by 1 base and 7 bases, with 7 bases remaining between them. Germline CDR1 GTSNPN, CDR2 SVGIG (reference sequence). The CDR3 contains 11 residues.

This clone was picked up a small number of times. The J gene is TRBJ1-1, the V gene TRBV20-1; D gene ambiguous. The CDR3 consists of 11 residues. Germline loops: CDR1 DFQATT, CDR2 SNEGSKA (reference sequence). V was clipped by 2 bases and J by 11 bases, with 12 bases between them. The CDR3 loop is CSARLGNVAFF. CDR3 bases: TGCAGTGCTAGATTGGGAAACGTGGCTTTCTTT.

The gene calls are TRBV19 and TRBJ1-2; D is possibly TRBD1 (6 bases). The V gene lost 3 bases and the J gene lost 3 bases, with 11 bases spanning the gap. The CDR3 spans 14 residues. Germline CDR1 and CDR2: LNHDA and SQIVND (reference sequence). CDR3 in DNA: TGTGCCAGTAGTATTGAGACAGGCTACTATGGCTACACCTTC. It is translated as CASSIETGYYGYTF.

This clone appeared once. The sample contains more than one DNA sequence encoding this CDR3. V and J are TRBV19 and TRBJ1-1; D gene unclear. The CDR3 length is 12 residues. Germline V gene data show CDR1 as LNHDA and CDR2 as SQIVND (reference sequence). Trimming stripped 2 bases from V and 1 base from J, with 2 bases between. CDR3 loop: CASSIQNTEAFF. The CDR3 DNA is TGTGCCAGTAGTATACAGAACACTGAAGCTTTCTTT.

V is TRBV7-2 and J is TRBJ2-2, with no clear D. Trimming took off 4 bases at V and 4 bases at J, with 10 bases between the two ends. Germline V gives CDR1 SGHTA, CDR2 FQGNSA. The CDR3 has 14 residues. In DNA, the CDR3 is TGTGCCAGCAGCTCCTCTCGGGCCACCGGGGAGCTGTTTTTT. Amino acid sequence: CASSSSRATGELFF.

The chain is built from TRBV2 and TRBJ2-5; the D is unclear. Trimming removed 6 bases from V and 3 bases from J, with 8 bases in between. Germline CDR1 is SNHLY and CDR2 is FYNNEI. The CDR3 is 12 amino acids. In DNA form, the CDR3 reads TGTGCCAGCAGCTTCAGCGAAGAGACCCAGTACTTC. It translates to CASSFSEETQYF.

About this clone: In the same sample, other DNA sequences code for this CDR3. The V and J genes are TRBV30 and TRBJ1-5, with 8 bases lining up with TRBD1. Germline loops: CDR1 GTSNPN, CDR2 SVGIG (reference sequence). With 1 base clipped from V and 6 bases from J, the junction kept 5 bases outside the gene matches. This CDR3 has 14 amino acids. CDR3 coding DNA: TGTGCCTGGAGTGCCGGACAGGGTGGTCAGCCCCAGCATTTT. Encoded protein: CAWSAGQGGQPQHF.

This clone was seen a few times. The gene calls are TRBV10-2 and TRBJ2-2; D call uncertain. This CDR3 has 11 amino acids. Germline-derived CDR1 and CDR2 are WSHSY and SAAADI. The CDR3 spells CAATSAGELFF. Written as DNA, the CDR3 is TGCGCAGCCACCTCGGCCGGGGAGCTGTTTTTT.

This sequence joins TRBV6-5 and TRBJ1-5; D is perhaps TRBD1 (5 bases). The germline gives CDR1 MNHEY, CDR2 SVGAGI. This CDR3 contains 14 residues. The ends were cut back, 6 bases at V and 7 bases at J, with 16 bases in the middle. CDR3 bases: TGTGCCAGCAGAACCGGGGGGGGAGGCCAGCCCCAGCATTTT. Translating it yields CASRTGGGGQPQHF.

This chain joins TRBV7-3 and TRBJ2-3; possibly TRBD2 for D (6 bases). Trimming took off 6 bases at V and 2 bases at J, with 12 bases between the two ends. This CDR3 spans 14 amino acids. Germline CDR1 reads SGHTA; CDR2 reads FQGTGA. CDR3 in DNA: TGTGCCAGCAGGGGGGGTCTTTCCACAGATACGCAGTATTTT. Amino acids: CASRGGLSTDTQYF.

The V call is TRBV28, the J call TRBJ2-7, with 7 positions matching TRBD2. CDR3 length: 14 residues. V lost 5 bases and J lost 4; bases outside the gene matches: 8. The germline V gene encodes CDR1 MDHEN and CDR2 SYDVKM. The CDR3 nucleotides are TGTGCCAGCAGTCCCGCGGGGGTGGTTTACGAGCAGTACTTC. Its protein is CASSPAGVVYEQYF.

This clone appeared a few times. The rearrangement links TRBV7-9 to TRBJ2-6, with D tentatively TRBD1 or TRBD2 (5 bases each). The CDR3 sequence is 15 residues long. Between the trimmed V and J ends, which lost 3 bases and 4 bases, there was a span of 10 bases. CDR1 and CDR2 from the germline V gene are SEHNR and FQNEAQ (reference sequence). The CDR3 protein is CASSLGEAGANVLTF. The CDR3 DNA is TGTGCCAGCAGCTTGGGGGAAGCAGGGGCCAACGTCCTGACTTTC.

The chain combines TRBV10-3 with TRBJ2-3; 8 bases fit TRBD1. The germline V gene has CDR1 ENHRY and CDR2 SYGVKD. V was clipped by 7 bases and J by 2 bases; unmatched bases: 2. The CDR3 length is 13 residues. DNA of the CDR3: TGTGCCATCATGGGACAGGACACAGATACGCAGTATTTT. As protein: CAIMGQDTDTQYF.

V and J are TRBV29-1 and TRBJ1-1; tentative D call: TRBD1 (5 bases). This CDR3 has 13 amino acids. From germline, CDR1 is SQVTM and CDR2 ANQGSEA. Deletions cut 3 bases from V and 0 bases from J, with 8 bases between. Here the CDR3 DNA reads TGCAGCGTTGACGGGACGGTGAACACTGAAGCTTTCTTT. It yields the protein CSVDGTVNTEAFF.